This TCR beta chain emerged from a study of blood T cell repertoires in COVID-19. Across the study: The study drew acute and convalescent COVID-19 samples from the United States, Italy and Spain. T cells, B-cell-depleted T cells, or PBMCs supplied cDNA or gDNA.

Per the authors' pipeline: Using reference gene primer amplification, nucleated cell counts were estimated. TCRdb's table, derived via immunoSEQ multiplex PCR, lists solely in-frame clones and lacks some. That table furnishes V, J and clone size, whereas the DNA furnished D and trimming. Of approximately 240,000 clones listed, 84% are singletons. After removal of 5 bases from V and 10 bases from J, the junction contained 9 bases not matched to a gene. The length of the CDR3 is 14 residues. Germline CDR1 reads SNHLY; CDR2 reads FYNNEI. The receptor's source is a woman aged 40-49 years who had recovered from COVID-19. The chain carries TRBV2 and TRBJ2-5, with TRBD1 matching 11 bases. Sequenced: peripheral blood. The CDR3, as DNA: TGTGCCAGCAGTTTTGGACAGGGGGCTAGGAGCCAGTACTTC. Encoded protein: CASSFGQGARSQYF.